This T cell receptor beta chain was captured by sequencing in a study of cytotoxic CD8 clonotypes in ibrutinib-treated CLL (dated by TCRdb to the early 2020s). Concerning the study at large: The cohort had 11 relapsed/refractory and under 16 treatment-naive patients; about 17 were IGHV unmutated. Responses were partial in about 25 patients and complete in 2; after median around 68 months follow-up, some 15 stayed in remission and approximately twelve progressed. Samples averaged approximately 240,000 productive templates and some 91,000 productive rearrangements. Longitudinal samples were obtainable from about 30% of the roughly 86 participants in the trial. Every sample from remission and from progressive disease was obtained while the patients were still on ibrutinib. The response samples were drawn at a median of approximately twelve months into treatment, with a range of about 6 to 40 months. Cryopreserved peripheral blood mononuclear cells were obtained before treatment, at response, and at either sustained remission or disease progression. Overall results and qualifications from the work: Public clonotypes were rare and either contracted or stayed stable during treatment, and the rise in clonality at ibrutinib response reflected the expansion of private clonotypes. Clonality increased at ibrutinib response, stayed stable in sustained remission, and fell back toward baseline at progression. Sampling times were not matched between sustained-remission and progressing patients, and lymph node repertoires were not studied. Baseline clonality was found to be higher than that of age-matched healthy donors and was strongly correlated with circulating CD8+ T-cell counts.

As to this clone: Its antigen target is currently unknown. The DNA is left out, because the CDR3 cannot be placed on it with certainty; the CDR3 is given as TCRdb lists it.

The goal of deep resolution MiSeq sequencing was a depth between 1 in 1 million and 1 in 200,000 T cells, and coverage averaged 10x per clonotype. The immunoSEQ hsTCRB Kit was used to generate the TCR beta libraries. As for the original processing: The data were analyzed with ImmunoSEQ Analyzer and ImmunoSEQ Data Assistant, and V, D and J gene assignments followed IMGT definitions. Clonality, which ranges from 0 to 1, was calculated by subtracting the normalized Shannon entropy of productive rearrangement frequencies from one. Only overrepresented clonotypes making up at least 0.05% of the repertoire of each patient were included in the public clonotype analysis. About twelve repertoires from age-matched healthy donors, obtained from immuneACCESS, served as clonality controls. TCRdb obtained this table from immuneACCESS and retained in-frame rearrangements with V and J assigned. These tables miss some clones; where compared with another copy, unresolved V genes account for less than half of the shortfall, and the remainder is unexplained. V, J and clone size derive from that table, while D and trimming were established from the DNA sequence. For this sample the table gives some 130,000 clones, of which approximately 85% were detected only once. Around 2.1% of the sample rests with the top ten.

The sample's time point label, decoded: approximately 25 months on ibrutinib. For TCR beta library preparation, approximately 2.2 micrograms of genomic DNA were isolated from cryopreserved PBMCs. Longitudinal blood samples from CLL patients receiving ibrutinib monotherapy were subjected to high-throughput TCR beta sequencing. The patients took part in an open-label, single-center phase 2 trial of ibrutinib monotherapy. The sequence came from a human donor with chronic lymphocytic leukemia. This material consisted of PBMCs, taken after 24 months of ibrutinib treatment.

The CDR3 region has the sequence CASSQDLGLALRAGELFF. Recombination linked TRBV4-2 to TRBJ2-2; no check of the table's D call, TRBD2, against the DNA was made. From the cysteine through the phenylalanine, the CDR3 covers 18 amino acids. Based on the germline V gene, the CDR1 and CDR2 sequences are LGHNA and YNFKEQ.